The clone carrying this TCR beta chain was detected many times. Its antigen is undetermined. At the time of active disease, bone marrow was collected from every patient. From about 400 ng of RNA, a library with molecular barcoded alpha/delta and beta/gamma adaptors was made. TCRdb redid the calling of the reads with MiXCR, one entry per CDR3 protein. Here the sample spans 30,000 to 40,000 distinct CDR3 sequences, about 13% being singletons. The data were taken from a study of read filtering for tumor transcriptome and immune sequencing. Study-wide findings and caveats: Compared with RNA-seq, IR-seq gave much higher clonotype depth and reliability.

V was trimmed by 3 bases and J by 9 bases, leaving 11 bases between them. The CDR3 has 13 residues. CDR1 is MDHEN and CDR2 is SYDVKM in the germline V gene. Sequencing was performed on a population of CD138-negative cells sorted from bone marrow. V and J are TRBV28 and TRBJ2-2; TRBD2 is a possible D gene (6 bases). The source is a donor aged 40 or older with multiple myeloma. This chain's CDR3 is CASSLSGSWELFF. In nucleotides, the CDR3 is TGTGCCAGCAGTTTGAGCGGGTCGTGGGAGCTGTTTTTT.